This T cell receptor beta chain is drawn from a study of T cells after posttransplantation cyclophosphamide. General study points: Blood and skin or GI T cell repertoires showed limited TRB overlap. Later post-transplant blood repertoires were often dominated by donor CD8+ memory clones.

Busulfan-fludarabine conditioning, marrow transplant, and cyclophosphamide on days +3 and +4 were administered. A note on this clone: What it binds is unknown.

TCRdb's copy holds only in-frame clones and misses some; the assay was immunoSEQ multiplex PCR. Among 42,000 or so clones listed, 90% were seen once. The CDR3 is made up of 15 amino acids. From germline, CDR1 is LGHNA and CDR2 YNFKEQ. The trim removed 1 base at V and 7 bases at J, leaving 5 bases unmatched. The sequences come from PBMCs, collected 55 to 70 days after allogeneic stem cell transplant with posttransplant cyclophosphamide. The TCR originated in a male patient between 55 and 70 years old who received an allogeneic stem cell transplant from a related donor and was CMV-positive. Some T cells may originate from the graft donor. This rearrangement joins TRBV4-2 to TRBJ2-1, with 9 bases that match TRBD2. The CDR3 loop is CASSQVTTSGNEQFF. The CDR3 bases are TGTGCCAGCAGCCAAGTAACGACTAGCGGAAATGAGCAGTTCTTC.